The 30 T cell receptor beta chains below all came from one sample that was sequenced in a study of response to subunit inactivated influenza vaccine. TCRdb analysed the RT-PCR reads with MiXCR anew, one entry per CDR3 protein. Altogether 550,000 to 800,000 distinct CDR3 sequences are present, over 11% being singletons, with the ten largest covering around 7.3%. The input for sequencing was PBMCs from blood, taken around 14 days before vaccination. The receptor source for this set is a man aged 50-60 years who received an inactivated influenza vaccine.

This clonotype appeared a few times. An end of the junction does not agree with germline; a read error may underlie this. The chain uses TRBV29-1 and TRBJ2-1; maybe TRBD2 (6 bases). Germline values: CDR1 SQVTM, CDR2 ANQGSEA. The CDR3 consists of 14 residues. The CDR3 loop is CSVDRGILTYERFF. CDR3 coding DNA: TGCAGCGTTGACCGGGGGATCCTAACTTATGAGCGGTTCTTC.

V usage is TRBV11-2 and J usage is TRBJ1-4; no firm D call. The CDR3 extends over 17 amino acids. CDR1 SGHAT and CDR2 FQNNGV come from the germline V gene. The germline V and J ends were trimmed by 0 bases and 8 bases, with 19 bases remaining between them. The CDR3 loop is CASSLEGGWGAGEKLFF. The CDR3 region has the DNA TGTGCCAGCAGCTTAGAAGGAGGGTGGGGAGCAGGAGAAAAACTGTTTTTT.

The chain links TRBV20-1 to TRBJ2-7; tentatively, D is TRBD1 or TRBD2 (5 bases each). V was pared by 4 bases and J by 7 bases, with 14 bases between. CDR1 is DFQATT and CDR2 is SNEGSKA in the germline V gene (reference sequence). CDR3 size: 12 residues. For the CDR3, the DNA is TGCAGTGCTAATAGAGGGGCTGGAGAGCAGTACTTC. Its translation is CSANRGAGEQYF.

The table lists this clonotype with a few counts. The chain is built from TRBV6-1 and TRBJ2-5; 8 bases are a match to TRBD2. The V gene end was trimmed by 3 bases and the J gene end by 1 base; junction bases not matched to a gene: 7. CDR3 size: 16 residues. Germline CDR1 and CDR2: MNHNS and SASEGT. CDR3 amino acids: CASSDAGGQTQETQYF. In DNA, the CDR3 is TGTGCCAGCAGTGACGCGGGGGGCCAAACCCAAGAGACCCAGTACTTC.

This clonotype turned up a few times. This chain uses TRBV20-1 with TRBJ1-6; unclear D gene. CDR1 is DFQATT, CDR2 SNEGSKA, per germline (reference sequence). The ends were cut back, 0 bases at V and 8 bases at J, with 8 bases in the middle. CDR3 length: 13 residues. DNA for the CDR3: TGCAGTGCTAGAGAAACTTCGGATTCACCCCTCCACTTT. This encodes CSARETSDSPLHF.

CDR3 residues: CASSEAGTAYEQFF. The CDR3 nucleotides are TGTGCCAGCAGTGAAGCTGGGACAGCGTACGAGCAGTTCTTC. The chain links TRBV6-1 to TRBJ2-7, with 7 positions matching TRBD1. The J call may be wrong; the DNA end is better matched by TRBJ2-1. From germline, CDR1 is MNHNS and CDR2 SASEGT. The CDR3 spans 14 residues.

This clonotype was detected ten times or more. The V and J genes are TRBV25-1 and TRBJ2-5; D is perhaps TRBD2 (5 bases). V shed 2 bases and J shed 4 bases, with 17 bases lying between them. In germline, CDR1 is MGHDK, CDR2 SYGVNS. The CDR3 length is 16 residues. The CDR3 protein is CASSELWGASPETQYF. The CDR3, as DNA: TGTGCCAGCAGTGAACTTTGGGGAGCCTCTCCAGAGACCCAGTACTTC.

This clonotype came up many times. The chain is built from TRBV7-9 and TRBJ2-1, with 9 positions matching TRBD1. Unmatched junction bases numbered 3, after V lost 0 bases and J lost 3 bases. CDR1 SEHNR and CDR2 FQNEAQ come from the germline V gene (reference sequence). The CDR3 is 16 amino acids. As DNA, the CDR3 is TGTGCCAGCAGCTTAGCGGGACAGGGAGTCTACAATGAGCAGTTCTTC. Translated: CASSLAGQGVYNEQFF. Complete variable domain (other parts from reference TRBV7-9 and TRBJ2-1): DTGVSQNPRHKITKRGQNVTFRCDPISEHNRLYWYRQTLGQGPEFLTYFQNEAQLEKSRLLSDRFSAERPKGSFSTLEIQRTEQGDSAMYLCASSLAGQGVYNEQFFGPGTRLTVL.

V and J are TRBV7-9 and TRBJ2-1; 8 nucleotides agree with TRBD1. CDR3 length: 17 amino acids. V lost 1 base to trimming and J lost 7 bases; unmatched junction nucleotides: 12. The germline CDR1 and CDR2 sequences are SEHNR and FQNEAQ (reference sequence). CDR3 protein: CASSLDAGRGRGNEQFF. In DNA, the CDR3 is TGTGCCAGCAGCTTAGACGCTGGCAGGGGGCGGGGAAATGAGCAGTTCTTC.

The V gene is TRBV6-2 or TRBV6-3, the J gene TRBJ2-5, with D unresolved. In germline, CDR1 is MNHEY, CDR2 SVGEGT. The CDR3 runs to 14 residues. The V gene lost 0 bases and the J gene lost 1 base, with 6 bases spanning the gap. For the CDR3, the DNA is TGTGCCAGCAGTTACTCCCTAAGCCAAGAGACCCAGTACTTC. Translated: CASSYSLSQETQYF.

The rearrangement links TRBV5-4 to TRBJ2-5, with 10 nucleotides matching TRBD2. V was pared by 4 bases and J by 5 bases, with 11 bases of the junction left unmatched. CDR3 length equals 16 residues. In germline, CDR1 is SGHNT, CDR2 YYREEE (reference sequence). CDR3 DNA sequence: TGTGCCAGCAGCGGGGTTAGCGGGAGGAGGGAGGAGACCCAGTACTTC. Its protein is CASSGVSGRREETQYF.

The table lists this clonotype with a few counts. Since a much larger clone is just one base distant, this may be a read error. This sequence joins TRBV29-1 and TRBJ1-1; D may be TRBD1 (5 bases). Between the trimmed V and J ends, which lost 7 bases and 13 bases, there was a span of 22 bases. Germline assignment: CDR1 SQVTM and CDR2 ANQGSEA. The CDR3 has 12 amino acids. CDR3 amino acids: CSAGTGGIEVFF. The CDR3 DNA follows: TGCAGCGCCGGGACCGGGGGGATTGAGGTTTTCTTT.

This clonotype has only a few counts. V gene TRBV7-2 combines with J gene TRBJ1-2; D is possibly TRBD1 (5 bases). Looked up from germline, CDR1 is SGHTA and CDR2 is FQGNSA. This CDR3 is 13 amino acids long. Between the trimmed V and J ends, which lost 5 bases and 8 bases, there was a span of 15 bases. The CDR3 loop reads CASSQGQGRGYTF. The CDR3 nucleotides read TGTGCCAGCAGCCAGGGTCAGGGCCGGGGCTACACCTTC. Drawing the rest from reference TRBV7-2 and TRBJ1-2, the complete variable domain is GAGVSQSPSNKVTEKGKDVELRCDPISGHTALYWYRQSLGQGLEFLIYFQGNSAPDKSGLPSDRFSAERTGGSVSTLTIQRTQQEDSAVYLCASSQGQGRGYTFGSGTRLTVV.

The chain has TRBV12-3 or TRBV12-4 and TRBJ1-2; weak D call: TRBD1 (5 bases). The CDR3 has 13 amino acids. V lost 2 bases and J 8 bases, leaving 12 bases between the germline ends. DNA for the CDR3: TGTGCCAGCAGTTTACAGGGCTCGAGAGGCTACACCTTC. Residues: CASSLQGSRGYTF.

The V and J genes are TRBV24-1 and TRBJ2-1; no definite D call. Germline V gene lookup returns CDR1 KGHDR and CDR2 SFDVKD. The CDR3 has 14 residues. Between the trimmed V and J ends, which lost 3 bases and 5 bases, there was a span of 10 bases. This chain's CDR3 is CATSDPGRNNEQFF. CDR3 sequence (DNA): TGTGCCACCAGTGATCCGGGCCGTAACAATGAGCAGTTCTTC.

This clonotype has ten or more counts. This rearrangement joins TRBV9 to TRBJ2-5, with D possibly matching TRBD2 (6 bases). CDR3 length equals 14 residues. The germline V gene has CDR1 SGDLS and CDR2 YYNGEE. Between the trimmed V and J ends, which lost 2 bases and 2 bases, there was a span of 10 bases. The CDR3 nucleotides are TGTGCCAGCAGCGTCTCAGGGACTCAAGAGACCCAGTACTTC. It encodes CASSVSGTQETQYF.

V gene TRBV5-1 combines with J gene TRBJ2-1; D assignment may be TRBD1 or TRBD2 (5 bases each). The CDR3 has 14 residues. V was cut by 8 bases and J by 1 base, with 13 bases left in between. CDR1 and CDR2 (germline): SGHRS, YFSETQ. CDR3 sequence: CASNFGASYNEQFF. CDR3 bases: TGCGCCAGTAACTTCGGGGCTTCCTACAATGAGCAGTTCTTC.

The CDR3 DNA is TGCAGTGCTCCCATGACCTCGAGCGGGAACTCCTACGAGCAGTACTTC. Protein: CSAPMTSSGNSYEQYF. The rearrangement joins TRBV20-1 to TRBJ2-7; 7 bases match TRBD2. Germline V gene data show CDR1 as DFQATT and CDR2 as SNEGSKA (reference sequence). Trimming removed 5 bases from V and 0 bases from J; junction bases left unmatched: 13. This CDR3 spans 16 amino acids.

The rearrangement links TRBV7-9 to TRBJ2-5; D perhaps matches TRBD2 (5 bases). The CDR3 totals 13 residues. CDR1 and CDR2 (germline): SEHNR, FQNEAQ (reference sequence). The CDR3 spells CAAARELQETQYF. The CDR3 coding sequence is TGTGCAGCCGCGAGGGAACTTCAGGAGACCCAGTACTTC.

This clonotype turned up a few times. The chain recombines TRBV20-1 with TRBJ2-4; 8 nucleotides line up with TRBD1. After removal of 3 bases from V and 1 base from J, the junction contained 11 bases not matched to a gene. The CDR3 contains 17 residues. Germline V gene lookup returns CDR1 DFQATT and CDR2 SNEGSKA (reference sequence). The CDR3 here is CSASKDQGAGAKNIQYF. The CDR3 DNA is TGCAGTGCTAGCAAAGACCAGGGGGCTGGGGCCAAAAACATTCAGTACTTC.

This clonotype came up a few times. CDR3 in amino acids: CASSDGPNTQYF. DNA of the CDR3: TGTGCCAGCAGCGACGGACCCAATACGCAGTATTTT. This chain uses TRBV7-2 with TRBJ2-3; D remains ambiguous. V was pared by 5 bases and J by 7 bases, with 10 bases between. This CDR3 contains 12 residues. CDR1 and CDR2 (germline): SGHTA, FQGNSA.

This clonotype was detected a few times. CDR3 nucleotide sequence: TGTGCCAGCAGCTTGACTAGCGGGGGTATCGAGCAGTACTTC. Translation gives CASSLTSGGIEQYF. The chain has TRBV11-2 and TRBJ2-7; 12 bases match TRBD2. Germline-derived CDR1 and CDR2 are SGHAT and FQNNGV. The CDR3 length is 14 residues. V shed 3 bases and J 6 bases; nucleotides not matched to a gene: 3.

The J gene is TRBJ2-3, the V gene TRBV3-1; no firm D call. The CDR3 totals 16 residues. V was clipped by 1 base and J by 2 bases, with 13 bases between them. CDR1 LGHDT and CDR2 YNNKEL come from the germline V gene (reference sequence). The CDR3 sequence: CASSQGIRHHTDTQYF. The CDR3 DNA follows: TGTGCCAGCAGCCAAGGAATTCGGCACCACACAGATACGCAGTATTTT.

The chain is built from TRBV2 and TRBJ2-2, with a possible D match to TRBD1 (6 bases). Trimming shortened V by 7 bases and J by 3 bases, and 9 bases separated the two germline ends. Germline-derived CDR1 and CDR2 are SNHLY and FYNNEI. The CDR3 sequence is 13 residues long. The CDR3 coding sequence is TGTGCCAGCAACGGACAGCACACCGGGGAGCTGTTTTTT. This translates into CASNGQHTGELFF.

J is TRBJ2-7 and V is TRBV11-3, with 8 bases matching TRBD2. This CDR3 region has 15 residues. CDR1 and CDR2 (germline): SGHNT, YENEEA. Trimming took 4 bases from V and 7 from J; bases not matched to a gene: 12. The DNA for the CDR3 is TGTGCCAGCAGCTCCCCCAGCGGGGGACCGGGTGAGCAGTACTTC. Translating gives CASSSPSGGPGEQYF.

The genes are TRBV27 and TRBJ2-7, with D possibly matching TRBD1 (6 bases). V dropped 6 bases and J dropped 1 base, with 19 bases sitting between them. The CDR3 contains 16 residues. The V gene's germline CDR1 is MNHEY and CDR2 SMNVEV (reference sequence). The CDR3 region is CASSLTPDRYSYEQYF. The DNA of the CDR3 is TGTGCCAGCAGCCTTACCCCAGACAGGTATTCCTACGAGCAGTACTTC.

This clonotype occurred a few times. Here the CDR3 reads CSARVATGVLEQYF. In DNA, the CDR3 is TGCAGTGCTAGAGTGGCGACAGGGGTTTTAGAGCAGTACTTC. The chain joins TRBV20-1 to TRBJ2-7; 8 bases align to TRBD1. J was trimmed by 7 bases and V by 1 base; bases with no gene match: 9. CDR3 length equals 14 residues. Germline V gene sequence: CDR1 DFQATT, CDR2 SNEGSKA (reference sequence).

The table lists this clonotype with a few counts. This sequence joins TRBV6-2 or TRBV6-3 and TRBJ2-3; D uncertain. Per the germline V gene, CDR1 is MNHEY and CDR2 is SVGEGT. V gave up 4 bases and J gave up 0 bases, with 17 bases separating them. CDR3 size: 17 residues. The CDR3 DNA reads as TGTGCCAGCAGTTCAGGACCGGGCCAGCTTAGCACAGATACGCAGTATTTT. Translating it yields CASSSGPGQLSTDTQYF.

This rearrangement joins TRBV3-1 to TRBJ2-1, with TRBD2 matching over 8 bases. V lost 2 bases, J lost 15 bases, and 9 bases stayed unmatched. The CDR3 is 13 amino acids. Germline CDR1 reads LGHDT; CDR2 reads YNNKEL (reference sequence). The CDR3 loop reads CASSQLNSGEGFF. The CDR3 DNA follows: TGTGCCAGCAGCCAACTCAATAGCGGGGAAGGGTTCTTC.

This clonotype was seen a handful of times. The rearrangement uses TRBV20-1 and TRBJ1-1; weak D call: TRBD1 (6 bases). This CDR3 region has 13 residues. Germline-derived CDR1 and CDR2 are DFQATT and SNEGSKA (reference sequence). V was pared by 6 bases and J by 1 base, with 12 bases between. For the CDR3, the DNA is TGCAGTGCACCGGGACAACGGAACACTGAAGCTTTCTTT. It yields the protein CSAPGQRNTEAFF.